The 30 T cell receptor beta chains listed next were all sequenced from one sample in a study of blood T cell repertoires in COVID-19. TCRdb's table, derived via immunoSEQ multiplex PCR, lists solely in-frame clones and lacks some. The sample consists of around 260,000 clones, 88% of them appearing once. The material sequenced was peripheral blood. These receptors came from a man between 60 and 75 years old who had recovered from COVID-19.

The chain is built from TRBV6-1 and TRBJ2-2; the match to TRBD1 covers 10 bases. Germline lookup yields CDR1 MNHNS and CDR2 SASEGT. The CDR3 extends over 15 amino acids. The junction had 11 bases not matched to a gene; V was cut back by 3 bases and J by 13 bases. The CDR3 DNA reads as TGTGCCAGCAGTGACGCCGGACAGGGGGGCGTGGTGCTGTTTTTT. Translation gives CASSDAGQGGVVLFF.

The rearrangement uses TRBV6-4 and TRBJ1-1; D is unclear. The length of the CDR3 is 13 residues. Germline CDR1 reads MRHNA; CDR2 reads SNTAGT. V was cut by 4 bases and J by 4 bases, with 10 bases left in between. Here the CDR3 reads CASSAGEGTEAFF. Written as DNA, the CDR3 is TGTGCCAGCAGTGCCGGGGAGGGCACTGAAGCTTTCTTT.

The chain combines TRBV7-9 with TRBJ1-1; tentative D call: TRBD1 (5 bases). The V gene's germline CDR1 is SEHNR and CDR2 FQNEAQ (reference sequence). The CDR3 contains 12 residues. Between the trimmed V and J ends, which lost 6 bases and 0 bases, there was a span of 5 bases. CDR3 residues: CASRGVNTEAFF. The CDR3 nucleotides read TGTGCCAGCAGAGGGGTGAACACTGAAGCTTTCTTT. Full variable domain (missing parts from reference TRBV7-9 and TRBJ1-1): DTGVSQNPRHKITKRGQNVTFRCDPISEHNRLYWYRQTLGQGPEFLTYFQNEAQLEKSRLLSDRFSAERPKGSFSTLEIQRTEQGDSAMYLCASRGVNTEAFFGQGTRLTVV.

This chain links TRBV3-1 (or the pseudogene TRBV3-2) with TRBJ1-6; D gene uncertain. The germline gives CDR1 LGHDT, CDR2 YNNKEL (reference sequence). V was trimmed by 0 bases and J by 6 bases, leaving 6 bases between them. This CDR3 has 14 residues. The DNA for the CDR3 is TGTGCCAGCAGCCAAGATACAGCTAATTCACCCCTCCACTTT. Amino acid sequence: CASSQDTANSPLHF.

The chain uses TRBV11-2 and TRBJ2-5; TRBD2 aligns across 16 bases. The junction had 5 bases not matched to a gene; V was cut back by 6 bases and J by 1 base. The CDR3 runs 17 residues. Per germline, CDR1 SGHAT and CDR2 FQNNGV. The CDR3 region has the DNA TGTGCCAGCAGTACGGGACTAGCGGGGGGGCCCCAAGAGACCCAGTACTTC. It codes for CASSTGLAGGPQETQYF.

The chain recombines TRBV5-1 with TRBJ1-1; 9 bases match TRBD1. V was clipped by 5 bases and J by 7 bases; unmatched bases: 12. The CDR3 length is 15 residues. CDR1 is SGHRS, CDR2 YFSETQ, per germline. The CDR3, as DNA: TGCGCCAGCAGAACGGAACAGGGGGCAGGGTATGAAGCTTTCTTT. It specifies CASRTEQGAGYEAFF.

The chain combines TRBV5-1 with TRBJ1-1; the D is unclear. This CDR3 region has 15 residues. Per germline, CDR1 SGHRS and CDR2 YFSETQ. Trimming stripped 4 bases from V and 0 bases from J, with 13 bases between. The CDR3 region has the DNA TGCGCCAGCAGCGCAGAGAGGACTGTGAACACTGAAGCTTTCTTT. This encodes CASSAERTVNTEAFF. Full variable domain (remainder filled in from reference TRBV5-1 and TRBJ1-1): KAGVTQTPRYLIKTRGQQVTLSCSPISGHRSVSWYQQTPGQGLQFLFEYFSETQRNKGNFPGRFSGRQFSNSRSEMNVSTLELGDSALYLCASSAERTVNTEAFFGQGTRLTVV.

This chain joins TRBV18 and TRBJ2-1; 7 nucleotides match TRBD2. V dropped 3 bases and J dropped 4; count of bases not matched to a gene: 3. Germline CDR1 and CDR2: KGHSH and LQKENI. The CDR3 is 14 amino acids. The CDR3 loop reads CASSPGGIYNEQFF. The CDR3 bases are TGTGCCAGCTCACCCGGGGGGATTTACAATGAGCAGTTCTTC.

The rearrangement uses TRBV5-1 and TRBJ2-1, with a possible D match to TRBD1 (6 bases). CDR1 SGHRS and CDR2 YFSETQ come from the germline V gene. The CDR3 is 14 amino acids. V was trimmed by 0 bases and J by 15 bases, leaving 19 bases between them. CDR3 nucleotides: TGCGCCAGCAGCTTGGCAGAGAAGGGGGAAGGTGGGTTCTTC. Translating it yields CASSLAEKGEGGFF.

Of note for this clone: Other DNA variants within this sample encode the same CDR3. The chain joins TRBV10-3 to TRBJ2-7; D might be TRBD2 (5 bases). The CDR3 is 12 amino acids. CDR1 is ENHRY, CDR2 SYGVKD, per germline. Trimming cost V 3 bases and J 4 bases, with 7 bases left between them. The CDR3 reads CAISEGGYEQYF. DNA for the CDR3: TGTGCCATCAGTGAAGGCGGGTACGAGCAGTACTTC.

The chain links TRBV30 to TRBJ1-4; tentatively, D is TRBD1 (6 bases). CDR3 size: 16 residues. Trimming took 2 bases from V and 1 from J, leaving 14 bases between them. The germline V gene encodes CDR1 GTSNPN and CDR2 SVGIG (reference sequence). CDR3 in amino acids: CAWSTRRGLTNEKLFF. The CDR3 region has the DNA TGTGCCTGGAGTACTCGCAGGGGATTAACTAATGAAAAACTGTTTTTT.

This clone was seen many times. CDR3 nucleotides: TGTGCCAGCAGCGTAGGGGGGGACGATACGCAGTATTTT. Translating it yields CASSVGGDDTQYF. The chain recombines TRBV9 with TRBJ2-3; TRBD2 is a possible D gene (6 bases). This CDR3 spans 13 amino acids. Germline CDR1 SGDLS, CDR2 YYNGEE. V was pared by 0 bases and J by 6 bases, with 8 bases between.

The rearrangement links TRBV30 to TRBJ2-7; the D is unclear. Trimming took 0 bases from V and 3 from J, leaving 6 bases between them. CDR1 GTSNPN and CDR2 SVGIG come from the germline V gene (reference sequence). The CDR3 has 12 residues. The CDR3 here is CAWSVSLYEQYF. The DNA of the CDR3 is TGTGCCTGGAGTGTTTCCCTCTACGAGCAGTACTTC.

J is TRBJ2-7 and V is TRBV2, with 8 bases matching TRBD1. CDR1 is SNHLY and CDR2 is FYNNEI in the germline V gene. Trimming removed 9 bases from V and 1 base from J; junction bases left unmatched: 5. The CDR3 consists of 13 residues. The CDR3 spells CASTGGISYEQYF. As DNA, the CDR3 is TGTGCCAGTACAGGGGGAATATCCTACGAGCAGTACTTC.

The CDR3 nucleotides read TGTGCCAGTAGTATAGATCACGCAAGCGGGGGGCACAATGAGCAGTTCTTC. Translating it yields CASSIDHASGGHNEQFF. The gene calls are TRBV19 and TRBJ2-1; the match to TRBD2 covers 9 bases. The CDR3 is 17 amino acids. The germline CDR1 and CDR2 sequences are LNHDA and SQIVND (reference sequence). V was clipped by 0 bases and J by 5 bases; unmatched bases: 8.

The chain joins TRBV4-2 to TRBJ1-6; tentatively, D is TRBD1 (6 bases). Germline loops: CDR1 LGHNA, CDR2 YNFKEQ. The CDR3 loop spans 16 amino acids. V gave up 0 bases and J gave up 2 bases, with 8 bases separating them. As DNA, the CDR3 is TGTGCCAGCAGCCAAGAATCAGGGGCCTATAATTCACCCCTCCACTTT. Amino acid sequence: CASSQESGAYNSPLHF.

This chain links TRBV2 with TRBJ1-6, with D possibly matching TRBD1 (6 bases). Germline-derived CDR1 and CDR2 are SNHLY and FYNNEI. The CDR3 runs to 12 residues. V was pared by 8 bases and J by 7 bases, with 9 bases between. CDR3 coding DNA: TGTGCCAGCTCAGGGGACAATTCACCCCTCCACTTT. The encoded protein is CASSGDNSPLHF.

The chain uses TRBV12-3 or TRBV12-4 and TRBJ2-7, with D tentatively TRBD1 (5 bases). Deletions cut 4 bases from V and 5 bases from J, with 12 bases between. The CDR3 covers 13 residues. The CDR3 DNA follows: TGTGCCAGCAGTTGGGGCAGCCCCCACGAGCAGTACTTC. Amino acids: CASSWGSPHEQYF.

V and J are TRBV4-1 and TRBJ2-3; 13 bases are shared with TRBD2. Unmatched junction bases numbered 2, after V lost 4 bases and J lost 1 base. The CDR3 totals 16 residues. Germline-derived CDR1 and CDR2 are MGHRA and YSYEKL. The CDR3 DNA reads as TGCGCCAGCAGCCCGGGGACTAGCGGGGGCACAGATACGCAGTATTTT. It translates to CASSPGTSGGTDTQYF.

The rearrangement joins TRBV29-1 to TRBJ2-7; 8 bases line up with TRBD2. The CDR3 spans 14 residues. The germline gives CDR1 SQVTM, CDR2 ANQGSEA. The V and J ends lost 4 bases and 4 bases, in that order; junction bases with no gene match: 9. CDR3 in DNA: TGCAGCGTTGGCCACGCTTCGGGGGGGTACGAGCAGTACTTC. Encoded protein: CSVGHASGGYEQYF.

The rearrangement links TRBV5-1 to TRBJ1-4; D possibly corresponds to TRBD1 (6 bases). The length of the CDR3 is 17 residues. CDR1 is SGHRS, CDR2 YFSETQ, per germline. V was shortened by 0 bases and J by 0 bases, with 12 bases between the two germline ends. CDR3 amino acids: CASSLGGRTATNEKLFF. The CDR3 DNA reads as TGCGCCAGCAGCTTGGGCGGCAGGACAGCAACTAATGAAAAACTGTTTTTT.

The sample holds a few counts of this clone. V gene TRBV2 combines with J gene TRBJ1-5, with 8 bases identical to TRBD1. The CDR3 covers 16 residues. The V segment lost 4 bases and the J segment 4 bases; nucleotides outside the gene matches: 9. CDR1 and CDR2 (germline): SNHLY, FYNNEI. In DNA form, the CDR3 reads TGTGCCAGCAGTGGGAACAGGGGGGTGATAAATCAGCCCCAGCATTTT. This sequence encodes CASSGNRGVINQPQHF.

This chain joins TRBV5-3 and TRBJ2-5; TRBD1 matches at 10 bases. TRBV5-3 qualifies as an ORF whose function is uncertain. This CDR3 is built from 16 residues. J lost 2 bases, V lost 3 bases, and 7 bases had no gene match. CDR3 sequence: CARSSPGQGFQETQYF. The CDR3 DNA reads TGTGCCAGAAGCTCTCCGGGACAGGGGTTTCAAGAGACCCAGTACTTC.

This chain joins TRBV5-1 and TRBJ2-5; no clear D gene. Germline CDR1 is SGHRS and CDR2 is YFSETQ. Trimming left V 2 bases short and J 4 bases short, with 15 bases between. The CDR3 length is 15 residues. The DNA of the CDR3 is TGCGCCAGCAGCTTTTCCCATACAGTGGCAGAGACCCAGTACTTC. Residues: CASSFSHTVAETQYF.

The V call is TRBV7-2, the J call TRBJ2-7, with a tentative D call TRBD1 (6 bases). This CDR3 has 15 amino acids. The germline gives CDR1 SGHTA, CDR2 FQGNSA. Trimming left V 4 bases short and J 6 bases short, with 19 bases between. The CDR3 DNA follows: TGTGCCAGCAGCTCCAGGGGTGGGGGCCCCCTCGAGCAGTACTTC. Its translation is CASSSRGGGPLEQYF.

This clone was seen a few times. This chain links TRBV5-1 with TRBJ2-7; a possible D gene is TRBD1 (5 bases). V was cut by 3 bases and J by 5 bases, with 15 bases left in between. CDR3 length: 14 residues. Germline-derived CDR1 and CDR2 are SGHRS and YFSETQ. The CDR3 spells CASSSQGVPNEQYF. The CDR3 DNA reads TGCGCCAGCAGCTCGCAAGGGGTCCCCAACGAGCAGTACTTC.

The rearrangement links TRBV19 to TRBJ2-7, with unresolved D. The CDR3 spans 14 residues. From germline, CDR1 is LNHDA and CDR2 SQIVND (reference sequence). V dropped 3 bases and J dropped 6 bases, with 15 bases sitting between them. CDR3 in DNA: TGTGCCAGTAGTATGAAGCTAAGCGTTACCGAGCAGTACTTC. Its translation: CASSMKLSVTEQYF.

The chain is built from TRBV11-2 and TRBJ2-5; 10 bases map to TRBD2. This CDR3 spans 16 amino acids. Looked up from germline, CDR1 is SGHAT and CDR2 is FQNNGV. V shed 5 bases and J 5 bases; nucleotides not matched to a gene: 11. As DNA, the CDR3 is TGTGCCAGCAGCCCCCCGAGCGGGGGGGCCCGTGAGACCCAGTACTTC. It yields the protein CASSPPSGGARETQYF.

Here the CDR3 DNA reads TGTGCTAGTGGTTTAGTAGGAGTAGCGGGATCCAATGAGCAGTTCTTC. Translating it yields CASGLVGVAGSNEQFF. The chain couples TRBV12-5 to TRBJ2-1; 8 nucleotides line up with TRBD2. From germline, CDR1 is LGHNT and CDR2 FRNRAP. The CDR3 contains 16 residues. V dropped 3 bases and J dropped 6; count of bases not matched to a gene: 10.

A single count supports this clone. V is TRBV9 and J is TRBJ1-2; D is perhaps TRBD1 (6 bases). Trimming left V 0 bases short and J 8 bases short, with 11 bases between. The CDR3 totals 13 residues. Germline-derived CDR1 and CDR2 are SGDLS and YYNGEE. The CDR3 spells CASSVDRVHGYTF. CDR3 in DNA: TGTGCCAGCAGCGTAGACAGGGTCCACGGCTACACCTTC.